This T cell receptor beta chain stems from a study of shared clonotypes between healthy human individuals. At the level of the study: With ages of 18 to 49, the donors were two women and a few men.

V lost 8 bases and J 10 bases, leaving 5 bases between the germline ends. The CDR3 has 9 residues. In germline, CDR1 is LGHDT, CDR2 YNNKEL (reference sequence). Study results and limitations: Naive CD4 clonotypes overlapped across several donors at approximately 5.5%.

Clones were sequenced by immunoSEQ multiplex PCR, and TCRdb holds only the in-frame ones, with some missing. The data hold roughly 2 million clones, with 90% to 97% observed a single time. To note about this clone: The antigen is undetermined.

Sequencing was done on a sample of naive CD4+ T cells sorted from blood. Subset of the sample: CD45RA+ positively selected. This chain joins TRBV3-1 (or the pseudogene TRBV3-2) and TRBJ1-4; D is unresolved. The TCR originated in a man between 18 and 35 years old in good health. This CDR3 reads CASFVKLFF. CDR3 in DNA: TGTGCCAGCTTCGTAAAACTGTTTTTT.